One sample yielded the 26 T cell receptor beta chains listed below, sequenced in a study of CD8 T cells in ankylosing spondylitis. TCRdb analysed the 5' RACE reads with MiXCR anew, one entry per CDR3 protein. The table has under 450,000 distinct CDR3 sequences, 20% to 25% seen once. Sequenced: blood, either unsorted or a sorted T cell fraction (not recorded which). The source of these receptors is a male donor with ankylosing spondylitis or in good health (not recorded which).

The rearrangement uses TRBV29-1 and TRBJ1-3, with TRBD1 as a possible D gene (6 bases). The CDR3 is 15 residues long. In germline, CDR1 is SQVTM, CDR2 ANQGSEA. V lost 1 base, J lost 4 bases, and 14 bases lay in between. The CDR3 coding sequence is TGCAGCGTTGAAGTGCAAGCAGGGGTCGGAAACACCATATATTTT. Protein product: CSVEVQAGVGNTIYF.

The chain couples TRBV30 to TRBJ2-2; a weak D match, TRBD2 (6 bases). V was cut by 4 bases and J by 7 bases, with 7 bases left in between. Germline CDR1 GTSNPN, CDR2 SVGIG (reference sequence). The CDR3 is 11 amino acids. The CDR3 DNA reads TGTGCCTGGACCGGGAGCGGGGAGCTGTTTTTT. This sequence encodes CAWTGSGELFF.

This clonotype has more than one count but fewer than ten. The chain links TRBV5-5 to TRBJ2-5; 8 nucleotides agree with TRBD1. There are 15 residues in the CDR3. Germline V gives CDR1 SGHKS, CDR2 YYEKEE (reference sequence). V gave up 3 bases and J gave up 4 bases; unmatched junction bases: 8. The CDR3: CASSYKDRVGETQYF. CDR3 in DNA: TGTGCCAGCAGCTATAAGGACAGGGTGGGAGAGACCCAGTACTTC. The full variable domain, rest sourced from reference TRBV5-5 and TRBJ2-5, is DAGVTQSPTHLIKTRGQQVTLRCSPISGHKSVSWYQQVLGQGPQFIFQYYEKEERGRGNFPDRFSARQFPNYSSELNVNALLLGDSALYLCASSYKDRVGETQYFGPGTRLLVL.

This clonotype was seen more than once but under ten times. This chain connects TRBV5-1 to TRBJ2-1, with 10 positions matching TRBD1. The CDR3 contains 17 residues. After removal of 3 bases from V and 9 bases from J, the junction contained 15 bases not matched to a gene. Germline V gene sequence: CDR1 SGHRS, CDR2 YFSETQ. CDR3 region: CASSSWPEPGQGIEQFF. The CDR3, as DNA: TGCGCCAGCAGCTCCTGGCCAGAACCGGGACAGGGGATTGAGCAGTTCTTC.

This clonotype was found many times. The J gene is TRBJ2-3, the V gene TRBV7-9; TRBD2 agrees at 8 bases. The germline V gene encodes CDR1 SEHNR and CDR2 FQNEAQ (reference sequence). The CDR3 is made up of 14 amino acids. J lost 2 bases, V lost 5 bases, and 3 bases had no gene match. CDR3 in amino acids: CASSRGGLTDTQYF. CDR3 DNA sequence: TGTGCCAGCAGCCGGGGGGGACTCACAGATACGCAGTATTTT.

This clonotype was counted between two and nine times. The junction departs from germline at one end; a sequencing error may be responsible. The rearrangement links TRBV7-7 to TRBJ2-2; D is uncertain. The V gene's germline CDR1 is SSHAT and CDR2 FNYEAQ (reference sequence). The CDR3 contains 16 residues. CDR3 coding DNA: TGTGCTAGCAGCTCTGCGATAGGGTTGAACACCGGGGAGCTGTTTTTT. It is translated as CASSSAIGLNTGELFF.

This chain uses TRBV10-3 with TRBJ2-3; 8 bases map to TRBD2. The V gene's germline CDR1 is ENHRY and CDR2 SYGVKD. After removal of 11 bases from V and 2 bases from J, the junction contained 6 bases not matched to a gene. The CDR3 runs 13 residues. CDR3 loop: CAVGGGSTDTQYF. CDR3 in DNA: TGTGCCGTGGGCGGGGGGTCCACAGATACGCAGTATTTT.

This chain links TRBV20-1 with TRBJ2-7, with TRBD1 identical over 9 bases. Germline V lookup: CDR1 DFQATT, CDR2 SNEGSKA (reference sequence). This CDR3 region has 14 residues. V was pared by 3 bases and J by 3 bases, with 6 bases of the junction left unmatched. The CDR3 sequence: CSARLPGQGYEQYF. In nucleotides, the CDR3 is TGCAGTGCTAGGCTTCCGGGACAGGGCTACGAGCAGTACTTC.

The V and J genes are TRBV23-1 and TRBJ2-1, with D perhaps given as TRBD1 or TRBD2 (6 bases each). TRBV23-1 counts as an open reading frame of uncertain function. Trimming left V 11 bases short and J 1 base short, with 15 bases between. The CDR3 is 14 residues long. The CDR3 loop is CAPGAAGSYNEQFF. The DNA for the CDR3 is TGCGCCCCGGGGGCGGCCGGGTCCTACAATGAGCAGTTCTTC.

This clonotype was detected a few times. The rearrangement links TRBV20-1 to TRBJ2-3; D might be TRBD2 (5 bases). The CDR3 covers 18 residues. From germline, CDR1 is DFQATT and CDR2 SNEGSKA (reference sequence). With 3 bases removed from V and 0 bases from J, the gap between germline ends came to 22 bases. The CDR3 DNA follows: TGCAGTGCTAGTCTAACCAAAGTCCTAAGAGGGAGCACAGATACGCAGTATTTT. This translates into CSASLTKVLRGSTDTQYF.

J is TRBJ2-7 and V is TRBV7-9; D possibly matches TRBD1 or TRBD2 (6 bases each). CDR1 and CDR2 (germline): SEHNR, FQNEAQ (reference sequence). V was clipped by 5 bases and J by 6 bases, with 17 bases between them. The length of the CDR3 is 14 residues. The CDR3 reads CASSPRPGAREQYF. CDR3 DNA: TGTGCCAGCAGCCCAAGACCGGGGGCCCGCGAGCAGTACTTC.

J is TRBJ1-1 and V is TRBV7-9, with 10 positions matching TRBD1. The CDR3 has 16 residues. V lost 4 bases to trimming and J lost 0 bases; unmatched junction nucleotides: 5. Germline CDR1 and CDR2: SEHNR and FQNEAQ (reference sequence). The CDR3 reads CASSYRDRGMNTEAFF. The DNA for the CDR3 is TGTGCCAGCAGCTATAGGGACAGGGGCATGAACACTGAAGCTTTCTTT.

The rearrangement uses TRBV15 and TRBJ2-1, with D uncertain. Germline V lookup: CDR1 LNHNV, CDR2 YYDKDF (reference sequence). The CDR3 is made up of 13 amino acids. V lost 0 bases, J lost 7 bases, and 7 bases lay in between. CDR3 nucleotides: TGTGCCACCAGCAGAGAGAACGCGAATGAGCAGTTCTTC. It yields the protein CATSRENANEQFF. Full variable domain (rest looked up from reference TRBV15 and TRBJ2-1): DAMVIQNPRYQVTQFGKPVTLSCSQTLNHNVMYWYQQKSSQAPKLLFHYYDKDFNNEADTPDNFQSRRPNTSFCFLDIRSPGLGDTAMYLCATSRENANEQFFGPGTRLTVL.

This clonotype was detected a few times. The chain links TRBV15 to TRBJ2-3; no clear D. The V and J ends lost 1 base and 3 bases respectively, with 5 bases between them. The CDR3 is made up of 13 amino acids. The V gene's germline CDR1 is LNHNV and CDR2 YYDKDF (reference sequence). CDR3 nucleotide sequence: TGTGCCACCAGCAGAGCCAGGACAGATACGCAGTATTTT. Amino acid sequence: CATSRARTDTQYF.

This clonotype was detected only a few times. The chain couples TRBV29-1 to TRBJ2-7; D not resolved. Germline V lookup: CDR1 SQVTM, CDR2 ANQGSEA. The germline V and J ends were trimmed by 4 bases and 0 bases, with 7 bases remaining between them. This CDR3 comprises 12 residues. CDR3 in amino acids: CSVGGSSYEQYF. Written as DNA, the CDR3 is TGCAGCGTTGGGGGAAGCTCCTACGAGCAGTACTTC.

The V call is TRBV2, the J call TRBJ2-7; 7 nucleotides agree with TRBD1. CDR1 is SNHLY and CDR2 is FYNNEI in the germline V gene. The CDR3 is made up of 15 amino acids. J lost 2 bases, V lost 3 bases, and 7 bases had no gene match. The chain's CDR3 is CASSDGTESPYEQYF. Here the CDR3 DNA reads TGTGCCAGCAGTGACGGGACAGAGAGTCCCTACGAGCAGTACTTC.

This clonotype was picked up many times. V is TRBV27 and J is TRBJ2-2; the D is unclear. This CDR3 region has 13 residues. V was pared by 5 bases and J by 5 bases, with 9 bases between. Germline V gives CDR1 MNHEY, CDR2 SMNVEV (reference sequence). The CDR3 DNA reads as TGTGCCAGCAGTATTGGGTTTACCGGGGAGCTGTTTTTT. This translates into CASSIGFTGELFF.

The V gene is TRBV12-3 or TRBV12-4, the J gene TRBJ2-5; D call uncertain. The CDR3 has 14 amino acids. V dropped 6 bases and J dropped 4 bases, with 15 bases sitting between them. The CDR3 protein is CASRPHSARETQYF. DNA of the CDR3: TGTGCCAGCAGACCTCACAGCGCCCGAGAGACCCAGTACTTC.

This clonotype was counted between two and nine times. This CDR3 is CASSFAGGVGETQYF. The CDR3 DNA follows: TGTGCCAGCAGTTTTGCGGGGGGGGTTGGTGAGACCCAGTACTTC. This chain connects TRBV12-3 or TRBV12-4 to TRBJ2-5, with 9 bases aligning to TRBD2. The V gene end was trimmed by 3 bases and the J gene end by 5 bases; junction bases not matched to a gene: 7. This CDR3 is built from 15 residues.

This clonotype showed up just a few times. The chain couples TRBV2 to TRBJ2-3, with 11 bases that match TRBD2. The germline CDR1 and CDR2 sequences are SNHLY and FYNNEI. The CDR3 loop spans 16 amino acids. V trimming: 1 base; J trimming: 2 bases; junction bases outside the gene matches: 2. CDR3 in amino acids: CASSEGTSGPTDTQYF. DNA for the CDR3: TGTGCCAGCAGTGAAGGGACTAGCGGGCCCACAGATACGCAGTATTTT.

The chain is built from TRBV6-1 and TRBJ1-1, with 7 bases matching TRBD1. The CDR3 has 15 residues. Unmatched junction bases numbered 9, after V lost 6 bases and J lost 2 bases. Per the germline V gene, CDR1 is MNHNS and CDR2 is SASEGT. CDR3 nucleotides: TGTGCCAGCAGGTTCCGGGACAGTCTTAACACTGAAGCTTTCTTT. The encoded protein is CASRFRDSLNTEAFF.

This clonotype was seen a few times. This chain connects TRBV10-3 to TRBJ2-7; 7 bases line up with TRBD1. This CDR3 is 14 amino acids long. The J segment lost 5 bases and the V segment lost 4 bases, leaving 8 bases of the junction unmatched. Germline V gene lookup returns CDR1 ENHRY and CDR2 SYGVKD. CDR3 amino acids: CAISATGVTHEQYF. The DNA for the CDR3 is TGTGCCATCAGTGCTACAGGGGTAACCCACGAGCAGTACTTC.

This clonotype came up once. The chain joins TRBV4-1 to TRBJ2-7; the D gene is possibly TRBD1 (6 bases). The ends were cut back, 3 bases at V and 2 bases at J, with 11 bases in the middle. CDR3 size: 14 residues. Germline-derived CDR1 and CDR2 are MGHRA and YSYEKL. The DNA for the CDR3 is TGCGCCAGCAGCCACGAAGGACAGACCTACGAGCAGTACTTC. Translating gives CASSHEGQTYEQYF.

V gene TRBV6-5 combines with J gene TRBJ2-7; D gene ambiguous. The CDR3 contains 15 residues. Germline values: CDR1 MNHEY, CDR2 SVGAGI. V lost 2 bases, J lost 2 bases, and 13 bases lay in between. For the CDR3, the DNA is TGTGCCAGCAGTTACAAGGCGGTGAATACCTACGAGCAGTACTTC. It encodes CASSYKAVNTYEQYF.

V gene TRBV30 combines with J gene TRBJ2-7; TRBD1 agrees at 10 bases. The J segment lost 7 bases and the V segment lost 5 bases, leaving 11 bases of the junction unmatched. Germline V gene data show CDR1 as GTSNPN and CDR2 as SVGIG (reference sequence). This CDR3 contains 14 residues. The CDR3 spells CAWAVGTGVGEQYF. The CDR3 bases are TGTGCCTGGGCCGTCGGGACAGGGGTGGGGGAGCAGTACTTC.

The chain recombines TRBV20-1 with TRBJ1-1; TRBD1 might be the D (6 bases). CDR3 length equals 15 residues. The germline V gene encodes CDR1 DFQATT and CDR2 SNEGSKA (reference sequence). V dropped 5 bases and J dropped 0 bases, with 16 bases sitting between them. The CDR3 sequence: CSAREMGGMNTEAFF. The CDR3 DNA sequence: TGCAGTGCTCGTGAAATGGGGGGCATGAACACTGAAGCTTTCTTT.